The T cell receptor beta chain under discussion was sequenced for a study of T cells in Graves' hyperthyroidism and ophthalmopathy. This clonotype appeared a few times. Amplification yielded TCR beta CDR3 regions, with RNA transcripts as the source. In the first-round RT-PCR of the TCR CDR3, the HTBI primer set was used. TCRdb processed the multiplex PCR reads anew with MiXCR; each CDR3 protein has one entry. The sample lists about 600,000 distinct CDR3 sequences, over 12% seen once, with approximately 6.4% in the top ten. This CDR3 contains 17 residues. The source is a woman in her late teens or twenties with Graves' ophthalmopathy. The gene calls are TRBV3-2 and TRBJ2-7; the tabulated D call, TRBD1, remains unverified against the DNA. TRBV3-2 is labeled a pseudogene. The sample consisted of blood. The CDR3 coding sequence is TGTGCCAGCAGCCAAGAATCCCCTACAGGGGGCTCCTACGAGCAGTACTTC. Translating gives CASSQESPTGGSYEQYF.